This TCR beta chain comes out of a study of pediatric ulcerative colitis. Study background: Ulcerative colitis patients had pancolitis or left-sided colitis, with confirming histology. General study points: Two rectal CDR3 clonotypes occurred in all ulcerative colitis patients. Acute severe colitis showed lower rectal diversity from clonal expansions. Compared with controls, ulcerative colitis showed greater blood-rectum clone sharing.

Using immunoSEQ multiplex PCR, the repertoire was profiled, and TCRdb retains in-frame clones only, with some absent. The sample contains approximately 40,000 clones, 65% to 80% of which appear only once. The CDR3 spans 15 residues. Trimming stripped 0 bases from V and 8 bases from J, with 15 bases between. Germline values: CDR1 SGHNT, CDR2 YYREEE (reference sequence). One to two pinch biopsies were taken from the rectum during colonoscopy. As regards this clone: Antigen unknown.

The genes are TRBV5-4 and TRBJ2-1; D is possibly TRBD2 (5 bases). The material sequenced was gut tissue. This TCR came from a boy younger than 18 with severe ulcerative colitis. CDR3 nucleotides: TGTGCCAGCAGCTTGGCTAGCCCCCTTCGCGATGAGCAGTTCTTC. Translating it yields CASSLASPLRDEQFF.